The 10 T cell receptor beta chains below come from one sample, sequenced in a study of cytomegalovirus exposure and HLA in healthy donors. PCR employed 60 Vbeta and 13 Jbeta primers. Profiled with immunoSEQ multiplex PCR; TCRdb holds only in-frame clones, not every one. Among 130,000 or so clones listed, about 74% were seen once. Sequencing was performed on PBMCs. The origin of the receptors is a man between 18 and 29 years old in good health and CMV-seropositive.

The chain joins TRBV7-8 to TRBJ1-2, with D tentatively TRBD1 (5 bases). The CDR3 extends over 14 amino acids. The ends were cut back, 3 bases at V and 2 bases at J, with 10 bases in the middle. The germline V gene has CDR1 SGHVS and CDR2 FQNEAQ. Written as DNA, the CDR3 is TGTGCCAGCAGCTTCGGACACTACAACTATGGCTACACCTTC. This sequence encodes CASSFGHYNYGYTF.

The V gene is TRBV7-2, the J gene TRBJ2-1; 7 bases are a match to TRBD2. CDR1 and CDR2 from the germline V gene are SGHTA and FQGNSA. The CDR3 totals 14 residues. The ends lost 1 base at V and 7 bases at J; junction bases unmatched: 4. CDR3 sequence reads: CASSLELARNEQFF. The CDR3 region has the DNA TGTGCCAGCAGCTTAGAACTAGCGAGGAATGAGCAGTTCTTC.

The rearrangement joins TRBV5-6 to TRBJ2-3; D gene ambiguous. Trimming shortened V by 5 bases and J by 3 bases, and 10 bases separated the two germline ends. CDR3 length: 13 amino acids. The germline gives CDR1 SGHDT, CDR2 YYEEEE. The CDR3, as DNA: TGTGCCAGCAGACTTGGGCAAACAGATACGCAGTATTTT. Its protein product is CASRLGQTDTQYF.

DNA of the CDR3: TGTGCCAGCAGTTTATCGTATCGTCAGGGGTCAGGTCAGCCCCAGCATTTT. Its protein is CASSLSYRQGSGQPQHF. V usage is TRBV27 and J usage is TRBJ1-5, with D perhaps TRBD1 (6 bases). The V and J ends lost 0 bases and 6 bases respectively, with 18 bases between them. This CDR3 comprises 17 residues. CDR1 is MNHEY, CDR2 SMNVEV, per germline (reference sequence).

The chain recombines TRBV27 with TRBJ2-2; D gene unclear. CDR3 size: 13 residues. CDR1 is MNHEY and CDR2 is SMNVEV in the germline V gene (reference sequence). The ends were cut back, 2 bases at V and 4 bases at J, with 5 bases in the middle. The CDR3 region is CASSLILTGELFF. CDR3 DNA: TGTGCCAGCAGTTTAATCCTCACCGGGGAGCTGTTTTTT.

This clone was seen a single time. CDR3 sequence: CASSQDFGTGDTQYF. The CDR3 coding sequence is TGCGCCAGCAGCCAAGATTTCGGGACTGGGGATACGCAGTATTTT. The V and J genes are TRBV4-3 and TRBJ2-3; D is possibly TRBD2 (6 bases). V was cut by 0 bases and J by 6 bases, with 13 bases left in between. Germline assignment: CDR1 LGHNA and CDR2 YSLEER. The length of the CDR3 is 15 residues.

The chain couples TRBV11-1 to TRBJ2-4; maybe TRBD1 (5 bases). Germline V gene sequence: CDR1 SGHAT, CDR2 FQDESV (reference sequence). Trimming took off 3 bases at V and 1 base at J, with 7 bases between the two ends. The CDR3 sequence is 14 residues long. The CDR3 sequence is CASSFAGAKNIQYF. CDR3 in DNA: TGTGCCAGCAGCTTTGCAGGGGCCAAAAACATTCAGTACTTC.

The V call is TRBV18, the J call TRBJ1-4; TRBD1 agrees at 11 bases. Unmatched junction bases numbered 1, after V lost 0 bases and J lost 1 base. The CDR3 sequence is 17 residues long. The germline V gene encodes CDR1 KGHSH and CDR2 LQKENI. The CDR3 sequence is CASSPPGTGGTNEKLFF. For the CDR3, the DNA is TGTGCCAGCTCACCACCGGGGACAGGGGGAACTAATGAAAAACTGTTTTTT. Drawing the rest from reference TRBV18 and TRBJ1-4, the complete variable domain is NAGVMQNPRHLVRRRGQEARLRCSPMKGHSHVYWYRQLPEEGLKFMVYLQKENIIDESGMPKERFSAEFPKEGPSILRIQQVVRGDSAAYFCASSPPGTGGTNEKLFFGSGTQLSVL.

The gene calls are TRBV10-1 and TRBJ2-5, with 7 bases that match TRBD1. The CDR3 loop spans 14 amino acids. J gave up 4 bases and V 7 bases, and 9 bases lay outside the gene matches. The germline CDR1 and CDR2 sequences are WNHNN and SYGVQD (reference sequence). This chain's CDR3 is CASILRGRRETQYF. The CDR3 nucleotides read TGCGCCAGCATACTCAGGGGGAGAAGAGAGACCCAGTACTTC.

V usage is TRBV14 and J usage is TRBJ2-1, with D tentatively TRBD2 (6 bases). The CDR3 is made up of 15 amino acids. The germline V gene encodes CDR1 SGHDN and CDR2 FVKESK. The germline V and J ends were trimmed by 3 bases and 2 bases, with 11 bases remaining between them. The CDR3 DNA reads as TGTGCCAGCAGCCATGCGGGGCCCGCCTACAATGAGCAGTTCTTC. It yields the protein CASSHAGPAYNEQFF.